This entry lists 31 T cell receptor beta chains sequenced from one sample in a study of CD8+ T cells in alopecia areata. RNA was isolated and reverse transcribed to cDNA, the sequencing template. TCRdb keeps only in-frame clones here, not all; method: immunoSEQ multiplex PCR. The sample records fewer than 200,000 clones, 50% to 75% being singletons. The sequences come from CD4+ T cells sorted from blood, collected at week 0. Receptor source: a human donor with alopecia areata.

The gene calls are TRBV29-1 and TRBJ1-2; D gene ambiguous. Trimming took 3 bases from V and 1 from J, leaving 6 bases between them. The germline gives CDR1 SQVTM, CDR2 ANQGSEA. The CDR3 runs to 12 residues. Written as DNA, the CDR3 is TGCAGCGTTGATCAGAATAACTATGGCTACACCTTC. This codes for CSVDQNNYGYTF.

The V call is TRBV7-9, the J call TRBJ1-2; no clear D. This CDR3 contains 12 residues. Germline assignment: CDR1 SEHNR and CDR2 FQNEAQ (reference sequence). The V end lost 11 bases, the J end lost 0 bases, and 10 bases lay between the germline ends. DNA for the CDR3: TGTGCCTTAGACCGTCCTAACTATGGCTACACCTTC. It is translated as CALDRPNYGYTF.

The rearrangement joins TRBV4-2 to TRBJ1-2; D is perhaps TRBD1 (5 bases). Trimming took off 1 base at V and 8 bases at J, with 17 bases between the two ends. CDR1 and CDR2 from the germline V gene are LGHNA and YNFKEQ. The CDR3 extends over 15 amino acids. Written as DNA, the CDR3 is TGTGCCAGCAGCCAAGGAGAGGGGACGACGAGCGGCTACACCTTC. The encoded protein is CASSQGEGTTSGYTF.

This clone was picked up many times. The chain links TRBV19 to TRBJ1-5, with D possibly being TRBD1 (6 bases). Trimming cost V 0 bases and J 5 bases, with 8 bases left between them. This CDR3 region has 14 residues. The germline V gene encodes CDR1 LNHDA and CDR2 SQIVND (reference sequence). In DNA form, the CDR3 reads TGTGCCAGTAGTATAGATCGGACAGATCAGCCCCAGCATTTT. It codes for CASSIDRTDQPQHF.

The chain carries TRBV5-5 and TRBJ2-6; the match to TRBD1 covers 9 bases. The V segment lost 0 bases and the J segment 2 bases; nucleotides outside the gene matches: 6. This CDR3 is built from 18 residues. The germline V gene has CDR1 SGHKS and CDR2 YYEKEE (reference sequence). CDR3 residues: CASSLALQGATGANVLTF. In nucleotides, the CDR3 is TGTGCCAGCAGCTTGGCCCTACAGGGGGCCACTGGGGCCAACGTCCTGACTTTC.

The chain links TRBV30 to TRBJ2-1; D not certain. Germline CDR1 is GTSNPN and CDR2 is SVGIG (reference sequence). V dropped 3 bases and J dropped 8 bases, with 8 bases sitting between them. This CDR3 spans 11 amino acids. The CDR3 sequence is CAWRGLDEQFF. The DNA for the CDR3 is TGTGCCTGGAGGGGTCTGGATGAGCAGTTCTTC.

V gene TRBV2 combines with J gene TRBJ1-1, with 7 positions matching TRBD1. CDR1 SNHLY and CDR2 FYNNEI come from the germline V gene. There are 13 residues in the CDR3. V dropped 8 bases and J dropped 10; count of bases not matched to a gene: 13. The CDR3 reads CASGRDSAGIAFF. Written as DNA, the CDR3 is TGTGCCAGCGGACGGGACAGTGCAGGAATAGCTTTCTTT.

Only a few counts were recorded for this clone. The chain recombines TRBV29-1 with TRBJ2-3; D may be TRBD2 (6 bases). V gave up 7 bases and J gave up 6 bases, with 17 bases separating them. The CDR3 contains 13 residues. From germline, CDR1 is SQVTM and CDR2 ANQGSEA. The CDR3 here is CSAQGGSGDTQYF. As DNA, the CDR3 is TGCAGCGCTCAAGGAGGAAGCGGGGATACGCAGTATTTT.

V gene TRBV6-1 combines with J gene TRBJ2-3, with 10 positions matching TRBD2. This CDR3 spans 14 amino acids. The germline CDR1 and CDR2 sequences are MNHNS and SASEGT. The junction had 5 bases not matched to a gene; V was cut back by 10 bases and J by 1 base. The CDR3 bases are TGTGCCATCGGAGGGACTAGCGGCACAGATACGCAGTATTTT. This codes for CAIGGTSGTDTQYF.

This rearrangement joins TRBV6-5 to TRBJ2-5; D is tentatively TRBD1 or TRBD2 (7 bases each). The germline gives CDR1 MNHEY, CDR2 SVGAGI. This CDR3 is 12 amino acids long. Trimming removed 6 bases at V and 5 bases at J, with 10 bases between. CDR3 in amino acids: CASSQGGETQYF. The DNA of the CDR3 is TGTGCCAGCAGCCAGGGGGGGGAGACCCAGTACTTC.

The chain employs TRBV19 and TRBJ1-5, with a tentative D call TRBD1 (6 bases). CDR3 length equals 14 residues. Per the germline V gene, CDR1 is LNHDA and CDR2 is SQIVND (reference sequence). Between the trimmed V and J ends, which lost 7 bases and 3 bases, there was a span of 13 bases. CDR3 protein: CASKQGIDNQPQHF. As DNA, the CDR3 is TGTGCCAGTAAACAGGGAATCGACAATCAGCCCCAGCATTTT. Together with reference TRBV19 and TRBJ1-5, the CDR3 gives the full variable domain: DGGITQSPKYLFRKEGQNVTLSCEQNLNHDAMYWYRQDPGQGLRLIYYSQIVNDFQKGDIAEGYSVSREKKESFPLTVTSAQKNPTAFYLCASKQGIDNQPQHFGDGTRLSIL.

The gene calls are TRBV5-6 and TRBJ2-6; 11 bases map to TRBD1. Germline V gives CDR1 SGHDT, CDR2 YYEEEE. The trim removed 3 bases at V and 1 base at J, leaving 6 bases unmatched. CDR3 length equals 18 residues. CDR3 sequence reads: CASSSRTGGTSGANVLTF. The DNA of the CDR3 is TGTGCCAGCAGCTCACGGACAGGGGGCACGTCTGGGGCCAACGTCCTGACTTTC.

This clone was observed many times. The V call is TRBV10-2, the J call TRBJ1-2; 7 positions agree with TRBD1. Germline assignment: CDR1 WSHSY and CDR2 SAAADI. Trimming took 8 bases from V and 4 from J; bases not matched to a gene: 10. The CDR3 consists of 14 residues. Written as DNA, the CDR3 is TGCGCCAGCGGGAGACAGGGAGGGGGCTATGGCTACACCTTC. Translating it yields CASGRQGGGYGYTF.

The V call is TRBV29-1, the J call TRBJ1-2; TRBD1 matches at 8 bases. The CDR3 extends over 13 amino acids. The germline gives CDR1 SQVTM, CDR2 ANQGSEA. Trimming took 5 bases from V and 4 from J; bases not matched to a gene: 6. The CDR3 coding sequence is TGCAGCGTTTTTGGACAGGGAGCCTATGGCTACACCTTC. It is translated as CSVFGQGAYGYTF.

This clone was observed a handful of times. DNA of the CDR3: TGTGCCTGGAGTGTAGGGCCGGCCACTGAAGCTTTCTTT. It is translated as CAWSVGPATEAFF. This chain links TRBV30 with TRBJ1-1, with no clear D. This CDR3 spans 13 amino acids. Between the trimmed V and J ends, which lost 0 bases and 4 bases, there was a span of 9 bases. Germline lookup yields CDR1 GTSNPN and CDR2 SVGIG (reference sequence).

This clone was observed a few times. This rearrangement joins TRBV2 to TRBJ2-3; 7 bases align to TRBD1. The germline V gene encodes CDR1 SNHLY and CDR2 FYNNEI. The length of the CDR3 is 15 residues. V shed 4 bases, J shed 4 bases, and the junction held 8 bases outside the gene matches. The CDR3 spells CASSVQGHSADTQYF. The CDR3 DNA reads TGTGCCAGCAGTGTACAGGGGCATTCCGCAGATACGCAGTATTTT.

V is TRBV5-4 and J is TRBJ2-7; D gene uncertain. Germline-derived CDR1 and CDR2 are SGHNT and YYREEE (reference sequence). The CDR3 has 13 residues. V lost 1 base to trimming and J lost 0 bases, with 5 bases between them. This CDR3 is CASSLRFSYEQYF. In DNA, the CDR3 is TGTGCCAGCAGCTTGAGGTTCTCCTACGAGCAGTACTTC.

V and J are TRBV2 and TRBJ2-7, with a weak D call TRBD2 (6 bases). Germline V gene data show CDR1 as SNHLY and CDR2 as FYNNEI. V gave up 6 bases and J gave up 6 bases, with 15 bases separating them. This CDR3 contains 13 residues. For the CDR3, the DNA is TGTGCCAGCAGGCGGGTAGCGGCCGCCGAGCAGTACTTC. This gives the protein CASRRVAAAEQYF.

The J gene is TRBJ2-2, the V gene TRBV5-1, with 10 bases identical to TRBD2. The V gene's germline CDR1 is SGHRS and CDR2 YFSETQ. With 3 bases clipped from V and 11 bases from J, the junction kept 7 bases outside the gene matches. This CDR3 has 14 amino acids. CDR3 sequence (DNA): TGCGCCAGCAGCTGGCCGGGACTAGCGAGAGAGCTGTTTTTT. This translates into CASSWPGLARELFF. The variable domain in full, with the rest retrieved from reference TRBV5-1 and TRBJ2-2, is KAGVTQTPRYLIKTRGQQVTLSCSPISGHRSVSWYQQTPGQGLQFLFEYFSETQRNKGNFPGRFSGRQFSNSRSEMNVSTLELGDSALYLCASSWPGLARELFFGEGSRLTVL.

The V call is TRBV6-5, the J call TRBJ2-7, with D possibly being TRBD1 or TRBD2 (5 bases each). The V and J ends lost 7 bases and 2 bases respectively, with 18 bases between them. The V gene's germline CDR1 is MNHEY and CDR2 SVGAGI. This CDR3 spans 15 amino acids. For the CDR3, the DNA is TGTGCCAGCACCCTAAATAATCAGGGAGCCTACGAGCAGTACTTC. This encodes CASTLNNQGAYEQYF.

The rearrangement links TRBV5-1 to TRBJ1-1; TRBD1 matches 8 bases. This CDR3 is 16 amino acids long. Germline-derived CDR1 and CDR2 are SGHRS and YFSETQ. J lost 1 base, V lost 4 bases, and 9 bases had no gene match. The CDR3, as DNA: TGCGCCAGCAGCGCACCAAGACAGGGGACGAACACTGAAGCTTTCTTT. Its protein is CASSAPRQGTNTEAFF.

V is TRBV5-1 and J is TRBJ2-4; TRBD1 matches 9 bases. Trimming cost V 2 bases and J 8 bases; bases outside gene matches: 2. CDR3 length: 13 amino acids. The germline gives CDR1 SGHRS, CDR2 YFSETQ. The CDR3 protein is CASSLDRGDIQYF. CDR3 sequence (DNA): TGCGCCAGCAGCTTAGACAGGGGGGACATTCAGTACTTC.

This clone was found once. This chain connects TRBV29-1 to TRBJ2-2; the match to TRBD1 covers 9 bases. Trimming at V came to 6 bases and at J to 2 bases, leaving 4 bases not matched to a gene. Germline CDR1 SQVTM, CDR2 ANQGSEA. The CDR3 consists of 14 residues. CDR3 sequence reads: CSVRTGVNTGELFF. For the CDR3, the DNA is TGCAGCGTCAGGACAGGGGTCAACACCGGGGAGCTGTTTTTT.

The V and J genes are TRBV10-3 and TRBJ2-5; the match to TRBD2 covers 8 bases. There are 13 residues in the CDR3. J was trimmed by 5 bases and V by 11 bases; bases with no gene match: 10. From germline, CDR1 is ENHRY and CDR2 SYGVKD. CDR3 protein: CAVRGGNGETQYF. CDR3 DNA: TGTGCCGTCCGGGGGGGAAATGGTGAGACCCAGTACTTC.

This clone turned up a few times. The chain is built from TRBV29-1 and TRBJ1-1; 7 bases are shared with TRBD1. Germline V lookup: CDR1 SQVTM, CDR2 ANQGSEA. This CDR3 has 13 amino acids. The V and J ends lost 5 bases and 5 bases, in that order; junction bases with no gene match: 8. The CDR3 region has the DNA TGCAGCGTTACCAACAGGGGAATGACTGAAGCTTTCTTT. This codes for CSVTNRGMTEAFF.

In its sample, this clone was seen a few times. This chain links TRBV11-3 with TRBJ2-5; D not certain. CDR1 and CDR2 from the germline V gene are SGHNT and YENEEA. Deletions cut 6 bases from V and 5 bases from J, with 13 bases between. This CDR3 is built from 13 residues. CDR3: CASSDTFGETQYF. The CDR3 nucleotides are TGTGCCAGCAGTGACACTTTTGGGGAGACCCAGTACTTC.

The chain uses TRBV29-1 and TRBJ1-2, with 7 bases identical to TRBD1. CDR3 size: 15 residues. V shed 6 bases and J 0 bases; nucleotides not matched to a gene: 10. The germline V gene has CDR1 SQVTM and CDR2 ANQGSEA. In DNA form, the CDR3 reads TGCAGCGTCGAGGACAGGTGGCCCGCTAACTATGGCTACACCTTC. This encodes CSVEDRWPANYGYTF.

The chain combines TRBV29-1 with TRBJ1-5; TRBD1 matches 7 bases. The germline gives CDR1 SQVTM, CDR2 ANQGSEA. This CDR3 is built from 14 residues. V gave up 5 bases and J gave up 1 base; unmatched junction bases: 5. CDR3 protein: CSVSTGSSNQPQHF. The CDR3, as DNA: TGCAGCGTTTCGACAGGGTCGAGCAATCAGCCCCAGCATTTT.

This clone was counted only a few times. The gene calls are TRBV29-1 and TRBJ2-3; possibly TRBD2 for D (6 bases). Trimming pared 4 bases from V and 1 base from J, leaving 15 bases between. This CDR3 is built from 15 residues. Germline V CDR1 and CDR2: SQVTM, ANQGSEA. CDR3 loop: CSVGILGGGTDTQYF. Here the CDR3 DNA reads TGCAGCGTTGGGATCCTGGGGGGAGGCACAGATACGCAGTATTTT.

This clone was detected only a few times. The chain recombines TRBV2 with TRBJ2-7; 9 bases match TRBD1. After removal of 6 bases from V and 3 bases from J, the junction contained 3 bases not matched to a gene. Looked up from germline, CDR1 is SNHLY and CDR2 is FYNNEI. The CDR3 loop spans 13 amino acids. CDR3 region: CASSRDRDYEQYF. Here the CDR3 DNA reads TGTGCCAGCAGCCGGGACAGGGACTACGAGCAGTACTTC. Complete variable domain (other parts from reference TRBV2 and TRBJ2-7): EPEVTQTPSHQVTQMGQEVILRCVPISNHLYFYWYRQILGQKVEFLVSFYNNEISEKSEIFDDQFSVERPDGSNFTLKIRSTKLEDSAMYFCASSRDRDYEQYFGPGTRLTVT.

This sequence joins TRBV19 and TRBJ1-6; TRBD1 might be the D (5 bases). Germline V lookup: CDR1 LNHDA, CDR2 SQIVND (reference sequence). CDR3 length: 13 residues. V was pared by 4 bases and J by 13 bases, with 14 bases between. CDR3: CASSTVDRPPLHF. The CDR3, as DNA: TGTGCCAGTAGTACCGTTGACAGACCGCCCCTCCACTTT.